The 7 T cell receptor beta chains below were found in one sample sequenced in a study of blood T cell repertoires in COVID-19. Produced via immunoSEQ multiplex PCR; TCRdb's table is partial and in-frame only. This sample has a few hundred thousand clones; roughly 85% occur once, and the top ten carry 3.5% to 4.5%. Source material: PBMCs or T cells enriched from blood (not recorded which). Source of these receptors: a woman aged 40 to 50 with acute COVID-19.

V is TRBV5-5 and J is TRBJ2-7, with D perhaps TRBD1 (6 bases). The germline CDR1 and CDR2 sequences are SGHKS and YYEKEE (reference sequence). The CDR3 covers 16 residues. V lost 0 bases to trimming and J lost 2 bases, with 15 bases between them. The CDR3 loop is CASSLGWGLSPYEQYF. CDR3 sequence (DNA): TGTGCCAGCAGCTTGGGGTGGGGGCTCAGTCCCTACGAGCAGTACTTC.

This chain uses TRBV9 with TRBJ2-5, with 8 bases identical to TRBD2. The ends lost 2 bases at V and 1 base at J; junction bases unmatched: 4. The CDR3 sequence is 15 residues long. Germline assignment: CDR1 SGDLS and CDR2 YYNGEE. Here the CDR3 DNA reads TGTGCCAGCAGCGTGACTAGCGCACCCCAAGAGACCCAGTACTTC. The encoded protein is CASSVTSAPQETQYF.

The gene calls are TRBV6-1 and TRBJ1-1, with unresolved D. Trimming shortened V by 9 bases and J by 0 bases, and 14 bases separated the two germline ends. The CDR3 covers 14 residues. In germline, CDR1 is MNHNS, CDR2 SASEGT. For the CDR3, the DNA is TGTGCCAGTACAGAGCAAATTATGAACACTGAAGCTTTCTTT. Residues: CASTEQIMNTEAFF.

The genes are TRBV5-1 and TRBJ2-5; the D is unclear. Between the trimmed V and J ends, which lost 4 bases and 1 base, there was a span of 11 bases. CDR3 length: 14 residues. In germline, CDR1 is SGHRS, CDR2 YFSETQ. CDR3 protein: CASSRGRSQETQYF. The CDR3 DNA reads TGCGCCAGCAGCCGAGGTCGCTCCCAAGAGACCCAGTACTTC. The whole variable domain, remainder taken from reference TRBV5-1 and TRBJ2-5, is KAGVTQTPRYLIKTRGQQVTLSCSPISGHRSVSWYQQTPGQGLQFLFEYFSETQRNKGNFPGRFSGRQFSNSRSEMNVSTLELGDSALYLCASSRGRSQETQYFGPGTRLLVL.

The rearrangement joins TRBV10-2 to TRBJ1-1, with a weak D call TRBD1 (5 bases). The CDR3 runs to 15 residues. Trimming stripped 0 bases from V and 6 bases from J, with 14 bases between. Germline assignment: CDR1 WSHSY and CDR2 SAAADI. CDR3 DNA sequence: TGCGCCAGCAGTGAGTCGGAGGGGCTACTGCCTGAAGCTTTCTTT. Amino acids: CASSESEGLLPEAFF.

This chain uses TRBV25-1 with TRBJ1-2; possibly TRBD1 for D (5 bases). CDR1 and CDR2 (germline): MGHDK, SYGVNS. The V end was cut by 3 bases, the J end by 5 bases, with 13 bases between. The CDR3 has 14 amino acids. The CDR3 region has the DNA TGTGCCAGCAGTGACTACGGGGGAGGGTATGGCTACACCTTC. Translated, it gives CASSDYGGGYGYTF.

The chain couples TRBV28 to TRBJ1-2; D is possibly TRBD1 (6 bases). The CDR3 consists of 12 residues. Between the trimmed V and J ends, which lost 4 bases and 7 bases, there was a span of 10 bases. In germline, CDR1 is MDHEN, CDR2 SYDVKM. The CDR3 protein is CASSWTVGGYTF. CDR3 in DNA: TGTGCCAGCAGTTGGACAGTAGGTGGCTACACCTTC.